Included here is one T cell receptor beta chain sequence, with context. The ends lost 8 bases at V and 8 bases at J; junction bases unmatched: 11. Germline loops: CDR1 SNHLY, CDR2 FYNNEI. The CDR3 has 14 residues. These data originate in a study of T cell changes during pregnancy in multiple sclerosis. Data came from immunoSEQ multiplex PCR; TCRdb stores just in-frame clones and leaves some out. The table has 38,000 or so clones, roughly 90% seen once. This chain links TRBV2 with TRBJ1-4; 7 bases map to TRBD1. This sample comprised CD4+ T cells from peripheral blood mononuclear cells, obtained in the third trimester of pregnancy. This clonotype originated in a female donor with multiple sclerosis, enrolled in a pregnancy study. The CDR3 loop is CASGLEGAGEKLFF. The CDR3 DNA follows: TGTGCCAGCGGTTTAGAGGGGGCCGGCGAAAAACTGTTTTTT. Filled out from reference TRBV2 and TRBJ1-4, the complete variable domain reads EPEVTQTPSHQVTQMGQEVILRCVPISNHLYFYWYRQILGQKVEFLVSFYNNEISEKSEIFDDQFSVERPDGSNFTLKIRSTKLEDSAMYFCASGLEGAGEKLFFGSGTQLSVL.